This T cell receptor (beta chain) was sequenced during a study of CD8+ T cells in alopecia areata. Looking at the study overall: The drug, oral tofacitinib, was given to treated patients at 5 to 10 mg twice daily. General study points: Sequencing of scalp tissue also captures the resident alphabeta T cells of normal skin. Lesional scalp displayed greater clonality than normal scalp, most notably in alopecia totalis/universalis.

Germline V gene sequence: CDR1 SGHRS, CDR2 YFSETQ. Losses at the gene ends were 4 bases for V and 0 bases for J; bases not matched to a gene: 7. CDR3 length: 16 amino acids. RNA extraction was followed by reverse transcription into cDNA, which acted as the sequencing template. Method: immunoSEQ multiplex PCR; TCRdb's copy keeps in-frame clones and lacks some. The data show more than 85,000 clones, around 44% seen once. With regard to this clone: Its antigen is not known.

Sample: CD4+ T cells sorted from blood. V and J are TRBV5-1 and TRBJ2-7; 10 nucleotides line up with TRBD2. The clonotype comes from a human donor with alopecia areata. The CDR3 bases are TGCGCCAGCAGCATCACTCTAGCGGGGGACTCCTACGAGCAGTACTTC. Translation gives CASSITLAGDSYEQYF.